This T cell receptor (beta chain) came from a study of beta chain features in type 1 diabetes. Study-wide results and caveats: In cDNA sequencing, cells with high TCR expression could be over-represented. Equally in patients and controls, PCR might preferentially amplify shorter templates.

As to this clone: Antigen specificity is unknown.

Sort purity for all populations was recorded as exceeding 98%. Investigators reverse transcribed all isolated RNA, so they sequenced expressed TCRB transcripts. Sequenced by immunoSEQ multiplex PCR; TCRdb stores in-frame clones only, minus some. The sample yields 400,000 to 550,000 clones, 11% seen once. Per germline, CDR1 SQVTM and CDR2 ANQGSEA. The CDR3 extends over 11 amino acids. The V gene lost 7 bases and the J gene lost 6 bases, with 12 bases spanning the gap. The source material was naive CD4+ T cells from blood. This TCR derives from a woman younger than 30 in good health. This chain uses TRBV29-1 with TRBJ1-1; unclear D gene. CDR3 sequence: CSAGVIAEAFF. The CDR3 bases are TGCAGCGCTGGGGTTATCGCTGAAGCTTTCTTT.